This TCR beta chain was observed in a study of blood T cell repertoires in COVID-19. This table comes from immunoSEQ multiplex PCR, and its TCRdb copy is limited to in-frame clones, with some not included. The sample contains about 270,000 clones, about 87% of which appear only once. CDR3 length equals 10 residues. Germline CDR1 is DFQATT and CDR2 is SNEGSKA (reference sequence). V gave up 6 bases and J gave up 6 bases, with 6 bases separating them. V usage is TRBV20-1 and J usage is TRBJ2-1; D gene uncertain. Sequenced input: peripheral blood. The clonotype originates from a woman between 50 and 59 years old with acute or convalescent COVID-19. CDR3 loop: CSASRNEQFF. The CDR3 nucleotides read TGCAGTGCCTCGCGCAATGAGCAGTTCTTC.